A single sample gave rise to the 5 T cell receptor beta chains below, sequenced in a study of blood T cell repertoires in COVID-19. Using immunoSEQ multiplex PCR, the repertoire was profiled, and TCRdb retains in-frame clones only, with some absent. The table includes 90,000 to 100,000 clones, around 90% detected once. Specimen: peripheral blood. The receptors derive from a woman in her fifties or sixties with COVID-19, enrolled during active disease.

This clone was observed a single time. J is TRBJ2-6 and V is TRBV28, with a tentative D call TRBD1 (5 bases). Trimming removed 2 bases at V and 4 bases at J, with 9 bases between. The CDR3 is made up of 15 amino acids. Germline-derived CDR1 and CDR2 are MDHEN and SYDVKM. The CDR3 coding sequence is TGTGCCAGCAGTTTAGGACATCTCGGGGCCAACGTCCTGACTTTC. Translation: CASSLGHLGANVLTF.

This chain links TRBV4-2 with TRBJ1-6; D is undetermined. CDR3 length: 16 amino acids. Germline loops: CDR1 LGHNA, CDR2 YNFKEQ. V lost 0 bases and J lost 0, with 6 bases in between. The CDR3 loop is CASSQDTASYNSPLHF. The CDR3 nucleotides are TGTGCCAGCAGCCAAGATACAGCCTCCTATAATTCACCCCTCCACTTT.

The chain uses TRBV2 and TRBJ2-3; D possibly corresponds to TRBD1 (6 bases). Germline V lookup: CDR1 SNHLY, CDR2 FYNNEI. The CDR3 runs 14 residues. Trimming removed 4 bases from V and 2 bases from J, with 10 bases in between. The CDR3 DNA follows: TGTGCCAGCAGTGCCCGGACAGCCACAGATACGCAGTATTTT. Residues: CASSARTATDTQYF. Supplemented by reference TRBV2 and TRBJ2-3, the full variable domain reads EPEVTQTPSHQVTQMGQEVILRCVPISNHLYFYWYRQILGQKVEFLVSFYNNEISEKSEIFDDQFSVERPDGSNFTLKIRSTKLEDSAMYFCASSARTATDTQYFGPGTRLTVL.

The chain recombines TRBV4-3 with TRBJ1-5; 7 nucleotides match TRBD1. Germline-derived CDR1 and CDR2 are LGHNA and YSLEER. The junction had 9 bases not matched to a gene; V was cut back by 6 bases and J by 4 bases. This CDR3 contains 15 residues. CDR3 region: CASRSNRGGNQPQHF. The CDR3 DNA reads as TGCGCCAGCAGATCAAACAGGGGCGGAAATCAGCCCCAGCATTTT.

This chain uses TRBV19 with TRBJ1-5; TRBD1 aligns across 8 bases. Germline lookup yields CDR1 LNHDA and CDR2 SQIVND (reference sequence). The CDR3 totals 11 residues. CDR3 residues: CGTGRNQPQHF. DNA for the CDR3: TGTGGGACAGGGAGGAATCAGCCCCAGCATTTT.